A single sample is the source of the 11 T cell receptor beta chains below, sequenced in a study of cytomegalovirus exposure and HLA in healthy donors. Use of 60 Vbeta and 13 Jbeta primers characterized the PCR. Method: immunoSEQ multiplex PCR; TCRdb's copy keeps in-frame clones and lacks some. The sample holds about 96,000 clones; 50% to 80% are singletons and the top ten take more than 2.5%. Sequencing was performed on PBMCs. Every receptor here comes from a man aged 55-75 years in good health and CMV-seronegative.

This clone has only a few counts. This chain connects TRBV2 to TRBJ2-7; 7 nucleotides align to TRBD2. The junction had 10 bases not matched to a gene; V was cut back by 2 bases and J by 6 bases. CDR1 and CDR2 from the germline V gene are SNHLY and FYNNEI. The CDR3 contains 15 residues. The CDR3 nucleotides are TGTGCCAGCAGTGAACGGCTAGCGGTGATGTTCGAGCAGTACTTC. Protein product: CASSERLAVMFEQYF.

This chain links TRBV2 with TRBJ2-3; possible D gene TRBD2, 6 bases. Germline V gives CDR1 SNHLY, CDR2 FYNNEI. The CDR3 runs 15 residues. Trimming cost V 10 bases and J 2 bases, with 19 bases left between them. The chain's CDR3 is CATFLGLRFTDTQYF. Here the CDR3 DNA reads TGTGCCACATTCCTGGGACTCCGATTCACAGATACGCAGTATTTT.

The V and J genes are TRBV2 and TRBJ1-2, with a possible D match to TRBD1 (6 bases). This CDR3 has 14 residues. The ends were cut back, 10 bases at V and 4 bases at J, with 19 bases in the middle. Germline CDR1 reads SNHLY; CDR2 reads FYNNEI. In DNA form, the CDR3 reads TGTGCCATCCCGGGACAAGGCCTGGGCTATGGCTACACCTTC. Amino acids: CAIPGQGLGYGYTF.

The CDR3 spells CASSVVGLAYNEQFF. CDR3 DNA: TGTGCCAGCAGCGTAGTAGGTCTAGCGTACAATGAGCAGTTCTTC. The V gene is TRBV9, the J gene TRBJ2-1; tentatively, D is TRBD2 (6 bases). Trimming pared 0 bases from V and 4 bases from J, leaving 11 bases between. The CDR3 has 15 amino acids. CDR1 is SGDLS and CDR2 is YYNGEE in the germline V gene.

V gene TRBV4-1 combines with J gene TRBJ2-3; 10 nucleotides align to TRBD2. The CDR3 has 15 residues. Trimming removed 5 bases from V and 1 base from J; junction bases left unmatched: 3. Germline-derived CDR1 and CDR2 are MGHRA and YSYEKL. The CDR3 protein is CASSTLAGGTDTQYF. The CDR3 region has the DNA TGCGCCAGCAGCACTCTAGCGGGGGGCACAGATACGCAGTATTTT.

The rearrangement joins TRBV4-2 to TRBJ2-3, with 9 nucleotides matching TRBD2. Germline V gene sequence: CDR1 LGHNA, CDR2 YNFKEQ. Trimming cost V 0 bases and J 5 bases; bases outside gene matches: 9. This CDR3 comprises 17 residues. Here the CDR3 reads CASSQDGAGGGGDTQYF. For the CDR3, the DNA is TGTGCCAGCAGCCAAGACGGCGCGGGAGGGGGGGGAGATACGCAGTATTTT.

For the CDR3, the DNA is TGCGCCAGCAGCTTGGTGGACTTACATATGTGGGCGAGGCAGGAGACCCAGTACTTC. Protein: CASSLVDLHMWARQETQYF. The chain employs TRBV5-1 and TRBJ2-5; weak D call: TRBD2 (5 bases). Trimming took off 0 bases at V and 5 bases at J, with 26 bases between the two ends. Germline V gene sequence: CDR1 SGHRS, CDR2 YFSETQ. The CDR3 has 19 residues.

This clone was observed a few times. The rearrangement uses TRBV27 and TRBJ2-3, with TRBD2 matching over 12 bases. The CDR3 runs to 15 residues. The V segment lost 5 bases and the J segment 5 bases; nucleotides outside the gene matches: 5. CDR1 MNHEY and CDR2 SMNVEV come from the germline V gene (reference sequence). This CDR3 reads CASSDSTSGGDTQYF. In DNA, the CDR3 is TGTGCCAGCAGTGACTCGACTAGCGGGGGAGATACGCAGTATTTT.

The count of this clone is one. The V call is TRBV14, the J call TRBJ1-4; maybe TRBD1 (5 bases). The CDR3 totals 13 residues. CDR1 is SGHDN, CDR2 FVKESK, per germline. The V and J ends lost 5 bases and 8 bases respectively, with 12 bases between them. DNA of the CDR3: TGTGCCAGCAGCACTTGGGGGAGGGAAAAACTGTTTTTT. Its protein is CASSTWGREKLFF. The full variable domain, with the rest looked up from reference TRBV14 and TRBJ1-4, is EAGVTQFPSHSVIEKGQTVTLRCDPISGHDNLYWYRRVMGKEIKFLLHFVKESKQDESGMPNNRFLAERTGGTYSTLKVQPAELEDSGVYFCASSTWGREKLFFGSGTQLSVL.

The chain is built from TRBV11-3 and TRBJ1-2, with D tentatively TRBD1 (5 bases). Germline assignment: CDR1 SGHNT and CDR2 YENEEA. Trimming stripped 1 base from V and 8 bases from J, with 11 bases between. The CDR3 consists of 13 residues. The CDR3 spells CASSLVGTLGYTF. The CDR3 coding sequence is TGTGCCAGCAGCTTAGTTGGGACTCTAGGCTACACCTTC.

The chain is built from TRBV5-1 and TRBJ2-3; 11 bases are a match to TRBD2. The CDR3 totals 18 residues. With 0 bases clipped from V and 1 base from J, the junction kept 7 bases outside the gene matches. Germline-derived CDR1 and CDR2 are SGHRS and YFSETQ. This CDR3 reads CASSLVPSGGLGTDTQYF. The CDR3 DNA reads TGCGCCAGCAGCTTGGTTCCTAGCGGGGGGTTGGGCACAGATACGCAGTATTTT.